These 16 T cell receptor beta chains came from one sample sequenced in a study of T cell changes during pregnancy in multiple sclerosis. The table came from immunoSEQ multiplex PCR; TCRdb's copy has only in-frame clones and leaves some out. This table has approximately 46,000 clones, about 91% appearing once. The specimen was CD8+ T cells from peripheral blood mononuclear cells, collected after pregnancy. The receptor source for this set is a female donor with multiple sclerosis, enrolled in a pregnancy study.

The chain combines TRBV28 with TRBJ2-7; 8 bases are shared with TRBD1. This CDR3 contains 19 residues. V lost 1 base, J lost 1 base, and 15 bases stayed unmatched. Germline-derived CDR1 and CDR2 are MDHEN and SYDVKM. CDR3 in DNA: TGTGCCAGCAGTTTATCGGTCTTGGTACTGGACAGGGATTCCTACGAGCAGTACTTC. It codes for CASSLSVLVLDRDSYEQYF.

V and J are TRBV4-2 and TRBJ1-1; 8 bases match TRBD1. This CDR3 comprises 17 residues. V dropped 0 bases and J dropped 0; count of bases not matched to a gene: 6. From germline, CDR1 is LGHNA and CDR2 YNFKEQ. The DNA for the CDR3 is TGTGCCAGCAGCCAAGAAACGTCCAGGGGGCTGAACACTGAAGCTTTCTTT. This gives the protein CASSQETSRGLNTEAFF.

This clone has just a few counts. The chain carries TRBV5-4 and TRBJ2-7; D is uncertain. The CDR3 spans 15 residues. Germline V gene data show CDR1 as SGHNT and CDR2 as YYREEE (reference sequence). V was clipped by 3 bases and J by 2 bases, with 15 bases between them. The CDR3 region is CASSSSELTTYEQYF. The CDR3 coding sequence is TGTGCCAGCAGCTCGAGTGAGCTAACGACCTACGAGCAGTACTTC.

Written as DNA, the CDR3 is TGTGCCAGCAGCGCGGGACCGCACTCCTACGAGCAGTACTTC. This sequence encodes CASSAGPHSYEQYF. V and J are TRBV5-4 and TRBJ2-7, with D maybe TRBD2 (6 bases). Trimming removed 4 bases at V and 0 bases at J, with 11 bases between. The germline V gene has CDR1 SGHNT and CDR2 YYREEE (reference sequence). The CDR3 runs to 14 residues.

The chain combines TRBV7-9 with TRBJ1-3; the D gene is possibly TRBD1 (5 bases). V was trimmed by 1 base and J by 4 bases, leaving 8 bases between them. This CDR3 spans 14 amino acids. CDR1 and CDR2 from the germline V gene are SEHNR and FQNEAQ (reference sequence). CDR3 protein: CASSLVGQGNTIYF. CDR3 in DNA: TGTGCCAGCAGCTTAGTGGGGCAGGGAAACACCATATATTTT.

V gene TRBV21-1 combines with J gene TRBJ1-3; the table assigns TRBD1, which was not confirmed against the DNA. TRBV21-1 is deemed a pseudogene. The CDR3 totals 15 residues. The CDR3 region is CASSGKGNSGNTIYF. The CDR3 nucleotides are TGTGCCAGCAGCGGGAAGGGGAACTCTGGAAACACCATATATTTT.

V usage is TRBV7-8 and J usage is TRBJ1-5, with unresolved D. With 1 base removed from V and 0 bases from J, the gap between germline ends came to 16 bases. Germline V lookup: CDR1 SGHVS, CDR2 FQNEAQ. This CDR3 has 18 residues. CDR3 amino acids: CASSLVEPRGYSNQPQHF. CDR3 bases: TGTGCCAGCAGCTTAGTAGAACCCCGGGGTTATAGCAATCAGCCCCAGCATTTT.

The V gene is TRBV29-1, the J gene TRBJ2-1; 8 bases are shared with TRBD1. The CDR3 is 14 residues long. Unmatched junction bases numbered 2, after V lost 2 bases and J lost 2 bases. From germline, CDR1 is SQVTM and CDR2 ANQGSEA. The CDR3 nucleotides are TGCAGCGTTGAAACGGACAGGGCCTACAATGAGCAGTTCTTC. The encoded protein is CSVETDRAYNEQFF.

The V call is TRBV2, the J call TRBJ2-3; 7 bases are shared with TRBD2. The CDR3 is made up of 15 amino acids. V shed 9 bases, J shed 5 bases, and the junction held 14 bases outside the gene matches. Germline V gives CDR1 SNHLY, CDR2 FYNNEI. The CDR3 loop reads CARTPRAGVGDTQYF. The CDR3 DNA sequence: TGTGCCAGGACCCCCCGCGCGGGAGTGGGAGATACGCAGTATTTT.

This clone was counted a few times. The chain recombines TRBV30 with TRBJ1-5; the D gene is possibly TRBD1 (5 bases). This CDR3 spans 14 amino acids. The germline gives CDR1 GTSNPN, CDR2 SVGIG (reference sequence). V was cut by 2 bases and J by 1 base, with 9 bases left in between. Here the CDR3 DNA reads TGTGCCTGGAGTCCGACAGTGAGCAATCAGCCCCAGCATTTT. It is translated as CAWSPTVSNQPQHF.

The V and J genes are TRBV19 and TRBJ1-5; 11 nucleotides agree with TRBD1. V lost 0 bases to trimming and J lost 6 bases; unmatched junction nucleotides: 10. The CDR3 is made up of 18 amino acids. The germline V gene encodes CDR1 LNHDA and CDR2 SQIVND (reference sequence). Written as DNA, the CDR3 is TGTGCCAGTAGTATAGATCTCAACGGGGACAGGGGGGGTCAGCCCCAGCATTTT. Translating it yields CASSIDLNGDRGGQPQHF.

Of note for this clone: The sample holds other DNA sequences that translate to the same CDR3. This chain joins TRBV6-5 and TRBJ1-1; D not resolved. V was shortened by 2 bases and J by 2 bases, with 6 bases between the two germline ends. Germline CDR1 and CDR2: MNHEY and SVGAGI. The CDR3 consists of 13 residues. The CDR3 region has the DNA TGTGCCAGCAGTTACACGGGAAACACTGAAGCTTTCTTT. Amino acids: CASSYTGNTEAFF.

The chain employs TRBV10-3 and TRBJ1-2; D gene uncertain. The CDR3 sequence is 16 residues long. V was trimmed by 0 bases and J by 4 bases, leaving 15 bases between them. The germline V gene has CDR1 ENHRY and CDR2 SYGVKD. CDR3 loop: CAISESMPTPIYGYTF. The CDR3 nucleotides read TGTGCCATCAGTGAGTCGATGCCGACTCCAATCTATGGCTACACCTTC.

The CDR3 nucleotides are TGTGCCAGCAGTTACAGTGGCGCAGGGGCCACTGAAGCTTTCTTT. Its protein is CASSYSGAGATEAFF. The chain combines TRBV6-5 with TRBJ1-1, with D possibly being TRBD1 (6 bases). The CDR3 contains 15 residues. Germline values: CDR1 MNHEY, CDR2 SVGAGI. V was trimmed by 2 bases and J by 4 bases, leaving 14 bases between them.

The chain employs TRBV7-9 and TRBJ2-7; D not certain. V lost 3 bases to trimming and J lost 1 base, with 13 bases between them. Germline V gene lookup returns CDR1 SEHNR and CDR2 FQNEAQ (reference sequence). The CDR3 length is 15 residues. This chain's CDR3 is CASSFINRRSYEQYF. CDR3 in DNA: TGTGCCAGCAGCTTTATCAACCGCCGGTCCTACGAGCAGTACTTC.

Here the CDR3 reads CASSLAPDSEASGYTF. CDR3 DNA sequence: TGTGCCAGCAGCTTAGCGCCCGACAGTGAGGCCTCCGGCTACACCTTC. This chain links TRBV7-6 with TRBJ1-2; possible D gene TRBD1, 5 bases. The germline CDR1 and CDR2 sequences are SGHVS and FNYEAQ. The CDR3 has 16 amino acids. The V and J ends lost 0 bases and 8 bases respectively, with 19 bases between them.